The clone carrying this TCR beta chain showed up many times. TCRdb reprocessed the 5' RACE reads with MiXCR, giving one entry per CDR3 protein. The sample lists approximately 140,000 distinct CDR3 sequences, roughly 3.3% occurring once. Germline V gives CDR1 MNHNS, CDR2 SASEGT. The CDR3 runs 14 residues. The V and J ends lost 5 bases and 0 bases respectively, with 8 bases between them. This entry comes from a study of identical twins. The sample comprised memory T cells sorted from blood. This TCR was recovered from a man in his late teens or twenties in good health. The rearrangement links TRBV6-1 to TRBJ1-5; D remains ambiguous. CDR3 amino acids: CASSLTASNQPQHF. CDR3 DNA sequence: TGTGCCAGCAGTCTGACGGCTAGCAATCAGCCCCAGCATTTT.